The source of this T cell receptor beta chain is a study of T cells in women clearing cervical HPV infection. Findings and caveats of the study: Timing of associations relative to infection is unclear; T-cell subsets were not isolated. Unknown T-cell numbers per sample may underlie the richness differences.

Each participant carried one incident cervical HPV16 infection only. As regards this clone: Its antigen is undetermined. The CDR3 goes on 3 residues after the read ends, and that part is filled in from the germline J gene.

This table comes from immunoSEQ multiplex PCR, and its TCRdb copy is limited to in-frame clones, with some not included. This table holds some 37,000 clones. Germline-derived CDR1 and CDR2 are SGHTA and FQGTGA. After removal of 5 bases from V and 2 bases from J, the junction contained 7 bases not matched to a gene. CDR3 length: 16 residues. The chain uses TRBV7-3 and TRBJ2-5; TRBD1 aligns across 11 bases. The specimen sequenced was blood buffy coat. The receptor was derived from a woman aged 18 to 69 with a cervical HPV16 infection that either progressed to CIN3+ or cleared (not recorded which). CDR3 amino acids: CASSKRDRGGQETQYF. The part of the CDR3 DNA that was read is TGTGCCAGCAGCAAGCGGGACAGGGGGGGTCAAGAGACC.